The 20 T cell receptor beta chains given below trace back to one sample, sequenced in a study of CD8+CD57+ T cells in acquired aplastic anemia. Patients chosen for sequencing had shown CD8+CD57+ cell expansion by flow cytometry. Template material for TCR beta VDJ and CDR3 profiling consisted of genomic DNA. TCRdb re-called the reads through MiXCR, storing one row per CDR3 protein. The sample includes more than 150,000 distinct CDR3 sequences, approximately 51% of them seen just once. Sequencing was carried out using sorted CD4+, CD8+, or CD8+CD57+ T cells (not recorded which) from PBMCs. The receptors shown here come from a human donor with aplastic anemia.

About this clonotype: Relative to the germline gene, one junction end is altered; a read error may explain this. The rearrangement links TRBV5-1 to TRBJ1-6, with a tentative D call TRBD1 (6 bases). This CDR3 is 15 amino acids long. Per germline, CDR1 SGHRS and CDR2 YFSETQ. CDR3 bases: TGCGCCAGCAGTAGCCAACAGGGCCCGCGGTCACCCTTCCACTTT. Translation: CASSSQQGPRSPFHF.

The rearrangement uses TRBV5-1 and TRBJ1-6, with D uncertain. The V gene's germline CDR1 is SGHRS and CDR2 YFSETQ. The CDR3 has 17 residues. The V gene lost 2 bases and the J gene lost 7 bases, with 19 bases spanning the gap. The chain's CDR3 is CASSLSPTTAANSPLHF. In nucleotides, the CDR3 is TGCGCCAGCAGCTTATCCCCAACTACGGCAGCCAATTCACCCCTCCACTTT.

Only a few counts were recorded for this clonotype. This chain joins TRBV25-1 and TRBJ2-3; 11 bases align to TRBD2. In germline, CDR1 is MGHDK, CDR2 SYGVNS. This CDR3 has 17 amino acids. V dropped 5 bases and J dropped 4; count of bases not matched to a gene: 11. This CDR3 reads CASSLGWASGRSDTQYF. CDR3 DNA: TGTGCCAGCAGTTTGGGGTGGGCTAGCGGGAGGTCAGATACGCAGTATTTT.

V and J are TRBV6-5 and TRBJ1-1, with a possible D match to TRBD1 (6 bases). The germline V and J ends were trimmed by 4 bases and 4 bases, with 13 bases remaining between them. CDR3 length equals 14 residues. The germline CDR1 and CDR2 sequences are MNHEY and SVGAGI. The CDR3 bases are TGTGCCAGCAGTTCCCTAGCGGGGGCCACTGAAGCTTTCTTT. Its translation is CASSSLAGATEAFF.

On this clonotype: A much larger clone is a single base away; this may be a read error. The chain joins TRBV9 to TRBJ2-1; D call uncertain. CDR3 length: 14 amino acids. The V gene lost 7 bases and the J gene lost 8 bases, with 19 bases spanning the gap. Germline V gene sequence: CDR1 SGDLS, CDR2 YYNGEE. CDR3 sequence (DNA): TGTGCCAGCGGCGCCCTTGATAGGTCGTATGAGCAGTTCTTC. Translated, it gives CASGALDRSYEQFF.

In its sample, this clonotype was seen many times. This chain connects TRBV24-1 to TRBJ2-1; TRBD1 matches 8 bases. Looked up from germline, CDR1 is KGHDR and CDR2 is SFDVKD. The CDR3 spans 13 residues. The junction had 1 base not matched to a gene; V was cut back by 3 bases and J by 7 bases. CDR3 DNA sequence: TGTGCCACCAGTGATGGACAGGGAAATGAGCAGTTCTTC. It codes for CATSDGQGNEQFF.

This clonotype was seen at least ten times. The chain uses TRBV4-1 and TRBJ2-5; 11 bases agree with TRBD1. This CDR3 is built from 13 residues. The V gene end was trimmed by 4 bases and the J gene end by 5 bases; junction bases not matched to a gene: 0. Germline V CDR1 and CDR2: MGHRA, YSYEKL. The CDR3 DNA is TGCGCCAGCAGCCGGACAGGGGGCGAGACCCAGTACTTC. The encoded protein is CASSRTGGETQYF.

This clonotype has at least ten counts. The chain links TRBV12-3 or TRBV12-4 to TRBJ1-5; D is ambiguous. With 1 base removed from V and 2 bases from J, the gap between germline ends came to 6 bases. The CDR3 is 14 residues long. The CDR3 nucleotides are TGTGCCAGCAGTTTAGGGGTAGGCAATCAGCCCCAGCATTTT. This translates into CASSLGVGNQPQHF.

V usage is TRBV10-3 and J usage is TRBJ2-7; 9 positions agree with TRBD1. The CDR3 is 14 residues long. Germline-derived CDR1 and CDR2 are ENHRY and SYGVKD. The J segment lost 0 bases and the V segment lost 4 bases, leaving 1 base of the junction unmatched. In nucleotides, the CDR3 is TGTGCCATCAGTGGGGACAGGGTCTCCTACGAGCAGTACTTC. This encodes CAISGDRVSYEQYF.

For this clonotype: A much larger clone lies a single base off, so this may be a read error. The V and J genes are TRBV2 and TRBJ1-1; TRBD1 might be the D (5 bases). Germline-derived CDR1 and CDR2 are SNHLY and FYNNEI. Trimming left V 5 bases short and J 10 bases short, with 17 bases between. CDR3 length: 13 amino acids. The chain's CDR3 is CASSYSTDSGAFF. The CDR3 DNA reads TGTGCCAGCAGTTATTCGACAGATTCTGGAGCTTTCTTT. Drawing the rest from reference TRBV2 and TRBJ1-1, the complete variable domain is EPEVTQTPSHQVTQMGQEVILRCVPISNHLYFYWYRQILGQKVEFLVSFYNNEISEKSEIFDDQFSVERPDGSNFTLKIRSTKLEDSAMYFCASSYSTDSGAFFGQGTRLTVV.

The rearrangement links TRBV27 to TRBJ2-7, with D hard to call. The ends were cut back, 4 bases at V and 0 bases at J, with 16 bases in the middle. The CDR3 spans 16 residues. Germline CDR1 MNHEY, CDR2 SMNVEV (reference sequence). This CDR3 reads CASSYKLIKASYEQYF. The CDR3 DNA reads TGTGCCAGCAGTTACAAGCTCATCAAAGCCTCCTACGAGCAGTACTTC.

The rearrangement uses TRBV2 and TRBJ2-5; D remains unclear. Germline loops: CDR1 SNHLY, CDR2 FYNNEI. V was shortened by 7 bases and J by 3 bases, with 6 bases between the two germline ends. The CDR3 is made up of 11 amino acids. The CDR3 sequence is CASNTEETQYF. The CDR3 DNA follows: TGTGCCAGCAACACGGAAGAGACCCAGTACTTC. The full variable domain, its missing parts supplied by reference TRBV2 and TRBJ2-5, is EPEVTQTPSHQVTQMGQEVILRCVPISNHLYFYWYRQILGQKVEFLVSFYNNEISEKSEIFDDQFSVERPDGSNFTLKIRSTKLEDSAMYFCASNTEETQYFGPGTRLLVL.

Ten or more counts support this clonotype. The rearrangement links TRBV20-1 to TRBJ2-1, with D possibly TRBD2 on 7 matching bases. The CDR3 runs to 15 residues. The germline V gene encodes CDR1 DFQATT and CDR2 SNEGSKA (reference sequence). V lost 0 bases to trimming and J lost 4 bases, with 13 bases between them. The CDR3 coding sequence is TGCAGTGCTAGAGATCTGGCGGGGGCGTACAATGAGCAGTTCTTC. This sequence encodes CSARDLAGAYNEQFF.

The rearrangement joins TRBV24-1 to TRBJ2-7; no clear D gene. The CDR3 extends over 11 amino acids. From germline, CDR1 is KGHDR and CDR2 SFDVKD. Trimming shortened V by 10 bases and J by 9 bases, and 15 bases separated the two germline ends. The CDR3 spells CATEGLPGQYF. The CDR3 nucleotides are TGTGCCACTGAAGGGCTTCCCGGGCAGTACTTC.

The CDR3, as DNA: TGTGCCAGCAGTTTGTACAGGGACATCGCCTACGAGCAGTACTTC. Translated: CASSLYRDIAYEQYF. The chain uses TRBV12-3 or TRBV12-4 and TRBJ2-7; the D gene is possibly TRBD1 (6 bases). V was cut by 3 bases and J by 2 bases, with 14 bases left in between. The CDR3 loop spans 15 amino acids.

The V gene is TRBV5-6, the J gene TRBJ1-2; 10 bases match TRBD1. V gave up 4 bases and J gave up 7 bases; unmatched junction bases: 7. CDR3 size: 14 residues. CDR1 and CDR2 (germline): SGHDT, YYEEEE. CDR3 nucleotides: TGTGCCAGCAGCCACCGGGACAGGGGTGGTGGCTACACCTTC. It encodes CASSHRDRGGGYTF.

Comments on this clonotype: Given a much more abundant clone one base away, this may be a read error. The chain is built from TRBV6-2 or TRBV6-3 and TRBJ1-5; 10 nucleotides agree with TRBD1. CDR1 is MNHEY, CDR2 SVGEGT, per germline. The CDR3 loop spans 18 amino acids. The CDR3 nucleotides are TGTACCAGCAGTTACGCAGACAGGGGGCGGATAAGCAATCAGCCCCAGCATTTT. Encoded protein: CTSSYADRGRISNQPQHF.

This clonotype was seen just once. V and J are TRBV7-2 and TRBJ2-7; D not certain. Germline CDR1 and CDR2: SGHTA and FQGNSA. The CDR3 totals 10 residues. Deletions cut 1 base from V and 7 bases from J, with 2 bases between. This chain's CDR3 is CASSLGEQYF. As DNA, the CDR3 is TGTGCCAGCAGCTTAGGGGAGCAGTACTTC.

This chain connects TRBV29-1 to TRBJ1-1, with TRBD1 as a possible D gene (5 bases). The CDR3 sequence is 14 residues long. Trimming removed 3 bases at V and 1 base at J, with 12 bases between. Germline loops: CDR1 SQVTM, CDR2 ANQGSEA. CDR3 sequence (DNA): TGCAGCGTTGATGGTCAGGGAACGAACACTGAAGCTTTCTTT. As protein: CSVDGQGTNTEAFF.

Remarks on this clonotype: It is likely a read error, because the conserved phenylalanine at the end of the CDR3 is missing. The limits of the CDR3 on the DNA are not certain, so only TCRdb's listed CDR3 is given. This chain links TRBV7-9 with TRBJ1-2. Germline V gene data show CDR1 as SEHNR and CDR2 as FQNEAQ (reference sequence). The CDR3 is 8 residues long, counting both termini. The CDR3 spells CASSQEPT.